This T cell receptor (beta chain) originates from a study of blood T cell repertoires in COVID-19. Across the study: Sites across the United States, Italy and Spain contributed samples from acute and convalescent COVID-19.

Original analysis: Reference gene primer amplification gave nucleated cell count estimates. The method was immunoSEQ multiplex PCR; TCRdb's version includes in-frame clones alone and lacks a portion of them. The V and J calls and clone size were taken over from that table, and D and trimming were inferred from the DNA. This sample has about 240,000 clones; around 81% occur once, and the top ten carry around 2%. Germline CDR1 SGHKS, CDR2 YYEKEE (reference sequence). J was trimmed by 7 bases and V by 3 bases; bases with no gene match: 6. This CDR3 is 15 amino acids long. The rearrangement uses TRBV5-5 and TRBJ2-1; 11 bases line up with TRBD2. Sequenced sample: peripheral blood. This clonotype was obtained from a man aged 30 to 45 who had recovered from COVID-19. CDR3 sequence: CASSSLAGGPNEQFF. The CDR3 nucleotides read TGTGCCAGCAGCTCCCTAGCGGGGGGTCCGAATGAGCAGTTCTTC.